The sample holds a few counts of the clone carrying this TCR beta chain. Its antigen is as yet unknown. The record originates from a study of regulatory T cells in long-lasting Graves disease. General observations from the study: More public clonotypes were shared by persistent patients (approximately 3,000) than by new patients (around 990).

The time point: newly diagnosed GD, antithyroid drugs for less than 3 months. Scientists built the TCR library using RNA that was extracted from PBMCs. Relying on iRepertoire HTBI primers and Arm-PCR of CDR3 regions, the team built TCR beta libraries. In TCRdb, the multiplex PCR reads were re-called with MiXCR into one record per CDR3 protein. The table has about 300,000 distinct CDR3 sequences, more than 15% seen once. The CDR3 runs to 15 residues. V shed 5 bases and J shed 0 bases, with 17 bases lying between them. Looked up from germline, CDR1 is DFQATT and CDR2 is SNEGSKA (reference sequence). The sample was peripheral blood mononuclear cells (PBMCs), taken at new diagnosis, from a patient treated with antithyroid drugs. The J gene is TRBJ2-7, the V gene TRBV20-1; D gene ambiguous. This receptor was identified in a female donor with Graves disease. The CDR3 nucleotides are TGCAGTGCTCGCCAAAGAGAGTATAGCTCCTACGAGCAGTACTTC. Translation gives CSARQREYSSYEQYF.